This is a list of T cell receptor beta chains from one sample in a study of T cell responses to AZD1222 COVID-19 vaccine. Assay: immunoSEQ multiplex PCR; the TCRdb copy retains only in-frame clones and omits some. The sample has some 110,000 clones; 86% are singletons. The specimen comprised peripheral blood, sampled 28 days after the second AZD1222 dose. The source of these receptors is an adult who received the AZD1222 COVID-19 vaccine. The CDR3 runs from the conserved cysteine through the conserved F or W. A D gene is named only where the DNA matches it firmly. Only some rows state a clone size, as once, few, many or a class for expanded clones.

cdr3_nt cdr3_aa v_call d_call j_call clone_size
TGCGCCAGCAGCTTGGTGGGGAGGGGCCCGGGGTTTGCTGAAGCTTTCTTT CASSLVGRGPGFAEAFF TRBV5-1 - TRBJ1-1 -
TGTGCCAGCAGCTTAGTCCGCGTACAGAACACCGGGGAGCTGTTTTTT CASSLVRVQNTGELFF TRBV7-2 - TRBJ2-2 -
TGCGCCAGCGGTAGTTCTAGGGTCACTGAAGCTTTCTTT CASGSSRVTEAFF TRBV5-1 - TRBJ1-1 -
TGCGCCAGCAAGGAGACGAACACTGAAGCTTTCTTT CASKETNTEAFF TRBV5-1 - TRBJ1-1 -
TGCGCCAGCAGCTTGCCTACAGGTCGGGATGGCTACACCTTC CASSLPTGRDGYTF TRBV5-1 - TRBJ1-2 -
TGTGCCAGCAGCTTAGGGCTGGCACAAGAGACCCAGTACTTC CASSLGLAQETQYF TRBV7-2 - TRBJ2-5 -
TGCGCCAGCAGCCAAACTAGCGGGAGGGGGGAGACCCAGTACTTC CASSQTSGRGETQYF TRBV4-1 TRBD2 TRBJ2-5 -
TGTGCCAGCAGCGTAGGGCTCCGGGGGCAAACAGATACGCAGTATTTT CASSVGLRGQTDTQYF TRBV9 - TRBJ2-3 -
TGTGCCAGCAGCTCACGTCCCGGGACCTCGACCGAAAGCCATGAGCAGTTCTTC CASSSRPGTSTESHEQFF TRBV11-2 - TRBJ2-1 -
TGTGCCAGGGGGATGGACAGGAGTAACTATGGCTACACCTTC CARGMDRSNYGYTF TRBV5-3 TRBD1 TRBJ1-2 -
TGTGCCAGCTACCGACAGGGGACCCAAGAGACCCAGTACTTC CASYRQGTQETQYF TRBV28 TRBD1 TRBJ2-5 -
TGCGCCAGCAGTGAGCTGCCTATCCGGAATCAGCCCCAGCATTTT CASSELPIRNQPQHF TRBV10-2 - TRBJ1-5 -
TGTGCCAGCAAAATTGGGCGCATGAACACTGAAGCTTTCTTT CASKIGRMNTEAFF TRBV7-3 - TRBJ1-1 -
TGTGCCTGGAGAGCGGGGGCCTACGAGCAGTACTTC CAWRAGAYEQYF TRBV30 TRBD2 TRBJ2-7 -
TGTGCCAGCAGCTTAGGGGACATATACTACGAGCAGTACTTC CASSLGDIYYEQYF TRBV11-2 - TRBJ2-7 -
TGTGCCAGCAGTTTTGGAAGCGGGGGGGAGCTGTTTTTT CASSFGSGGELFF TRBV12-3/TRBV12-4 - TRBJ2-2 -
TGCGCCAGCAGCCTTGGGGTAGCGGCCTACAATGAGCAGTTCTTC CASSLGVAAYNEQFF TRBV4-1 - TRBJ2-1 -
TGTGCCAGTAGTCCCCTGGCTGGGACAGGGGATTCTGAAGCTTTCTTT CASSPLAGTGDSEAFF TRBV19 TRBD1 TRBJ1-1 -
TGTGCCAGTAGTATATTCGGGACACCGGGTAGAAGCTACACCTTC CASSIFGTPGRSYTF TRBV19 - TRBJ1-2 -
TGCGCCAGCAGTTACCGGACCGCCCAAACCAATGAGCAGTTCTTC CASSYRTAQTNEQFF TRBV5-1 - TRBJ2-1 few
TGTGCCAGCAGCCCCCGAGGCTTGAGACAGAGTAGCGCAGATACGCAGTATTTT CASSPRGLRQSSADTQYF TRBV7-2 - TRBJ2-3 -
TGTGCCAGCATCCAGGGTTTATCTGAAGCTTTCTTT CASIQGLSEAFF TRBV7-9 - TRBJ1-1 -
TGTGCCAGCAGTGAAAGGGACAGGGACCATCAGCCCCAGCATTTT CASSERDRDHQPQHF TRBV2 TRBD1 TRBJ1-5 -
TGTGCCAGCAGCGCGCGGGGGCCCCACCTCCAAGAGACCCAGTACTTC CASSARGPHLQETQYF TRBV9 - TRBJ2-5 -
TGTGCCAGCAGTTACTCGATCAGGGGGAGGGTGAACACTGAAGCTTTCTTT CASSYSIRGRVNTEAFF TRBV6-2/TRBV6-3 TRBD1 TRBJ1-1 -
TGTGCCAGCAGCGTAAAATTTGTCAATTCACCCCTCCACTTT CASSVKFVNSPLHF TRBV9 - TRBJ1-6 -
TGTGCCAGCAGTGACATCCGCCAGTCGGTCGTCTATCAGCCCCAGCATTTT CASSDIRQSVVYQPQHF TRBV6-4 - TRBJ1-5 -
TGTGCCAGCAGCTTAGGAGGGGGCTTCACTGAAGCTTTCTTT CASSLGGGFTEAFF TRBV11-3 TRBD1 TRBJ1-1 -
TGTGCCAGCAGCTTCCAGGATTATAATTCACCCCTCCACTTT CASSFQDYNSPLHF TRBV7-9 - TRBJ1-6 -
TGTGCCATCAACCCAGGACAGGGAGGACCAGATACGCAGTATTTT CAINPGQGGPDTQYF TRBV10-3 TRBD1 TRBJ2-3 -
TGTGCCATCAGTGTCCCGGGACTAGCGGGAGCGAGCCTCACAGATACGCAGTATTTT CAISVPGLAGASLTDTQYF TRBV10-3 TRBD2 TRBJ2-3 -
TGTGCCAGTAGTATACCATGGATGACGGCCCATGAAAAACTGTTTTTT CASSIPWMTAHEKLFF TRBV19 - TRBJ1-4 -
TGCGCCAGCAGCTTCAGAGGGGGTGGTTCCAAAAACATTCAGTACTTC CASSFRGGGSKNIQYF TRBV5-1 - TRBJ2-4 -
TGTGCCAGCAGCCGAGGGAGGGAGACTGAAGCTTTCTTT CASSRGRETEAFF TRBV3-1/TRBV3-2 - TRBJ1-1 -
TGTGCCAGCAGCTCAGGGACAGGTTTTATGGGGACTAATGAAAAACTGTTTTTT CASSSGTGFMGTNEKLFF TRBV7-9 TRBD1 TRBJ1-4 -